This T cell receptor (beta chain) appears in the sequencing data of a study of response to subunit inactivated influenza vaccine (dated by TCRdb to the late 2010s). Regarding the research as a whole: The study used deep quantitative T cell receptor repertoire profiling to track responses to a trivalent subunit inactivated influenza vaccine.

What the research found in general, with its limitations: The authors suggested that each seasonal influenza vaccination may recruit only a limited number of new T cells.

Its CDR3 holds 16 amino acids, cysteine through phenylalanine. Only the CDR3 DNA is retained, 48 bases long and in frame from the first base. Clipping removes 4 bases from V and 0 bases from J, with 3 as the unmatched junction base count. The receptor library was made with RT-PCR. The sequencing machine was an Illumina HiSeq 2500. TCRdb reprocessed the public reads (quality trimming at Q25 with fastp, clone calling with MiXCR) and kept in-frame beta chains. Each record represents a unique CDR3 protein, reported with the most common genes and DNA among its rows. For this sample the table gives 550,000 to 650,000 distinct CDR3 sequences, of which approximately 10% were detected only once. The top ten hold roughly 10% of the sample. This clonotype was detected only a few times. Its antigen remains unidentified. No much larger clonotype is one base removed from it; base qualities were not supplied.

The source material was PBMCs from blood, sampled on the day of vaccination. This receptor was identified in a man in his forties or fifties who received an inactivated influenza vaccine. Donor details come from another sample of the same person, matched by shared clones. The rearranged chain carries TRBV12-3 or TRBV12-4 and TRBJ1-4, with TRBD1 matching 9 junction bases. The CDR3 region has the sequence CASSWDRETTNEKLFF. DNA sequence: TGTGCCAGCAGTTGGGACAGGGAGACAACTAATGAAAAACTGTTTTTT.